One sample yielded the 13 T cell receptor beta chains listed below, sequenced in a study of blood T cell repertoires in COVID-19. Assay used: immunoSEQ multiplex PCR; TCRdb lists only in-frame clones, some missing. The sample includes nearly 70,000 clones, 87% seen only once; the top ten take 3.4%. Sequencing was performed on peripheral blood. The receptors derive from a woman between 50 and 59 years old with COVID-19, enrolled during active disease.

V and J are TRBV6-9 and TRBJ2-2; TRBD2 matches at 16 bases. This CDR3 has 18 residues. The germline CDR1 and CDR2 sequences are MNHGY and SVAAGI. Unmatched junction bases numbered 8, after V lost 4 bases and J lost 6 bases. The CDR3 sequence: CASSWGTSGRGPPGELFF. The CDR3 coding sequence is TGTGCCAGCAGTTGGGGGACTAGCGGGAGGGGGCCCCCCGGGGAGCTGTTTTTT.

The chain has TRBV6-1 and TRBJ2-3, with D maybe TRBD2 (5 bases). CDR3 length equals 15 residues. V gave up 2 bases and J gave up 6 bases, with 15 bases separating them. Germline V gene lookup returns CDR1 MNHNS and CDR2 SASEGT. As DNA, the CDR3 is TGTGCCAGCAGTGAAAGGACTGTAAAAAGGGATACGCAGTATTTT. It codes for CASSERTVKRDTQYF.

The J gene is TRBJ1-1, the V gene TRBV7-9, with 7 bases identical to TRBD1. The germline V gene has CDR1 SEHNR and CDR2 FQNEAQ (reference sequence). CDR3 length: 14 residues. V trimming: 0 bases; J trimming: 7 bases; junction bases outside the gene matches: 5. CDR3: CASSLAGTAFEAFF. The CDR3 DNA reads as TGTGCCAGCAGCTTAGCTGGGACAGCATTTGAAGCTTTCTTT.

The chain recombines TRBV5-1 with TRBJ2-7; 8 nucleotides align to TRBD1. The germline CDR1 and CDR2 sequences are SGHRS and YFSETQ. This CDR3 region has 15 residues. Trimming took 2 bases from V and 0 from J; bases not matched to a gene: 4. The CDR3 nucleotides read TGCGCCAGCAGCTTTAGGACAGGGAGCTCCTACGAGCAGTACTTC. Protein: CASSFRTGSSYEQYF. The full variable domain, rest sourced from reference TRBV5-1 and TRBJ2-7, is KAGVTQTPRYLIKTRGQQVTLSCSPISGHRSVSWYQQTPGQGLQFLFEYFSETQRNKGNFPGRFSGRQFSNSRSEMNVSTLELGDSALYLCASSFRTGSSYEQYFGPGTRLTVT.

The genes are TRBV9 and TRBJ2-1, with D unresolved. The CDR3 has 13 amino acids. The germline V gene has CDR1 SGDLS and CDR2 YYNGEE. Trimming stripped 0 bases from V and 6 bases from J, with 7 bases between. The CDR3 DNA sequence: TGTGCCAGCAGCGTAGGGGTAGCCAATGAGCAGTTCTTC. This translates into CASSVGVANEQFF. The full variable domain, rest sourced from reference TRBV9 and TRBJ2-1, is DSGVTQTPKHLITATGQRVTLRCSPRSGDLSVYWYQQSLDQGLQFLIQYYNGEERAKGNILERFSAQQFPDLHSELNLSSLELGDSALYFCASSVGVANEQFFGPGTRLTVL.

This chain connects TRBV29-1 to TRBJ2-5; 8 bases align to TRBD1. CDR1 is SQVTM and CDR2 is ANQGSEA in the germline V gene. The CDR3 length is 12 residues. The V gene end was trimmed by 6 bases and the J gene end by 5 bases; junction bases not matched to a gene: 5. The CDR3: CSVVDRAETQYF. In nucleotides, the CDR3 is TGCAGCGTCGTGGACAGGGCGGAGACCCAGTACTTC.

This clone came up a few times. The CDR3 nucleotides are TGTGCCAGCAGTCGCAGGGGACGGACTAGCGGGAGTGTCTACGAGCAGTACTTC. It specifies CASSRRGRTSGSVYEQYF. The chain joins TRBV6-2 or TRBV6-3 to TRBJ2-7; the match to TRBD2 covers 13 bases. Germline V lookup: CDR1 MNHEY, CDR2 SVGEGT. With 5 bases clipped from V and 3 bases from J, the junction kept 13 bases outside the gene matches. There are 18 residues in the CDR3.

This rearrangement joins TRBV29-1 to TRBJ2-3; 8 bases fit TRBD2. The CDR3 totals 14 residues. Trimming removed 4 bases from V and 6 bases from J; junction bases left unmatched: 9. Per germline, CDR1 SQVTM and CDR2 ANQGSEA. The CDR3 DNA reads TGCAGCGTTGCACCGGGACTAGTTGATGATACGCAGTATTTT. Translation gives CSVAPGLVDDTQYF.

This clone was seen a single time. This chain connects TRBV18 to TRBJ2-5; 8 bases are a match to TRBD1. Losses at the gene ends were 0 bases for V and 5 bases for J; bases not matched to a gene: 14. This CDR3 has 18 amino acids. Germline CDR1 KGHSH, CDR2 LQKENI. This CDR3 is CASSPPWGTGGRLETQYF. Written as DNA, the CDR3 is TGTGCCAGCTCACCACCGTGGGGCACAGGGGGGAGATTGGAGACCCAGTACTTC.

J is TRBJ2-1 and V is TRBV10-1; 9 nucleotides line up with TRBD2. Germline loops: CDR1 WNHNN, CDR2 SYGVQD (reference sequence). V was pared by 2 bases and J by 5 bases, with 4 bases of the junction left unmatched. The CDR3 runs 15 residues. In DNA form, the CDR3 reads TGCGCCAGCAGTGAGGGGCTAGCGGGGAACAATGAGCAGTTCTTC. It codes for CASSEGLAGNNEQFF.

The V call is TRBV25-1, the J call TRBJ2-5, with 9 bases aligning to TRBD2. This CDR3 contains 15 residues. The V gene end was trimmed by 10 bases and the J gene end by 5 bases; junction bases not matched to a gene: 14. CDR1 is MGHDK, CDR2 SYGVNS, per germline. CDR3 protein: CATNRAGGPSETQYF. CDR3 bases: TGTGCCACCAACCGGGCGGGAGGGCCGTCGGAGACCCAGTACTTC.

This sequence joins TRBV28 and TRBJ1-5; 7 bases fit TRBD1. Looked up from germline, CDR1 is MDHEN and CDR2 is SYDVKM. J was trimmed by 5 bases and V by 2 bases; bases with no gene match: 6. This CDR3 comprises 15 residues. The CDR3 DNA reads as TGTGCCAGCAGTTTAGGACAGGCTGGCCATCAGCCCCAGCATTTT. It is translated as CASSLGQAGHQPQHF. The full variable domain, in which reference TRBV28 and TRBJ1-5 provide the parts outside the CDR3, is DVKVTQSSRYLVKRTGEKVFLECVQDMDHENMFWYRQDPGLGLRLIYFSYDVKMKEKGDIPEGYSVSREKKERFSLILESASTNQTSMYLCASSLGQAGHQPQHFGDGTRLSIL.

The chain joins TRBV29-1 to TRBJ2-3; maybe TRBD2 (6 bases). Per the germline V gene, CDR1 is SQVTM and CDR2 is ANQGSEA. CDR3 length: 13 residues. Trimming took 4 bases from V and 3 from J, leaving 11 bases between them. This chain's CDR3 is CSVGGVLTDTQYF. CDR3 coding DNA: TGCAGCGTTGGGGGGGTTTTGACAGATACGCAGTATTTT.